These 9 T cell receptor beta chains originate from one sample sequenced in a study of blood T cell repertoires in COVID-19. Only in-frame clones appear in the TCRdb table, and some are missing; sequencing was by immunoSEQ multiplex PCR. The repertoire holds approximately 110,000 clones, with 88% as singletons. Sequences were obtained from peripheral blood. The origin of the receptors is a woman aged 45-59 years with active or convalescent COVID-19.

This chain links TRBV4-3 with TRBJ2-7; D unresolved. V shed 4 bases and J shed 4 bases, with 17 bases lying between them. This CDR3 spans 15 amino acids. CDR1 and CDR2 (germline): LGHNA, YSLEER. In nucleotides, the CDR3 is TGCGCCAGCAGCCTCGAACGAGGCCTCTCATACGAGCAGTACTTC. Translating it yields CASSLERGLSYEQYF.

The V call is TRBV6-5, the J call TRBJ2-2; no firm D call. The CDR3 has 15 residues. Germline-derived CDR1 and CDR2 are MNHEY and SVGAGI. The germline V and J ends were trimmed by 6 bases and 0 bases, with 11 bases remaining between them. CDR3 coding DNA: TGTGCCAGCAGGTTGACATCGGCGAACACCGGGGAGCTGTTTTTT. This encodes CASRLTSANTGELFF.

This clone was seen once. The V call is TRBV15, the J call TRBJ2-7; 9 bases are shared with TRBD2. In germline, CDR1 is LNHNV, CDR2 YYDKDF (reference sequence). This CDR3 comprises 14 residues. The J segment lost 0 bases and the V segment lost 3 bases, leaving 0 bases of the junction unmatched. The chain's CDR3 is CATSRTSGSYEQYF. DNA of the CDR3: TGTGCCACCAGCAGGACTAGCGGCTCCTACGAGCAGTACTTC.

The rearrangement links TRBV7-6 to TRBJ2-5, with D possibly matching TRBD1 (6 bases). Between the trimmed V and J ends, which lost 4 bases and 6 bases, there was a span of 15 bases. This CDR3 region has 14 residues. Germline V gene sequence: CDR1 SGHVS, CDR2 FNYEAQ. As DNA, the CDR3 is TGTGCCAGCAGCTACAAGCAGGGGCCCCAGACCCAGTACTTC. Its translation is CASSYKQGPQTQYF.

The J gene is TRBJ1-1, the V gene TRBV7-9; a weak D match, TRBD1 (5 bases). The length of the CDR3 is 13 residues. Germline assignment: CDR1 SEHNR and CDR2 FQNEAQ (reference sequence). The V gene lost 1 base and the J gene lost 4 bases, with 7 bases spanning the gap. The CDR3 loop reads CASSLGQFTEAFF. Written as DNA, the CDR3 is TGTGCCAGCAGCTTAGGACAGTTCACTGAAGCTTTCTTT.

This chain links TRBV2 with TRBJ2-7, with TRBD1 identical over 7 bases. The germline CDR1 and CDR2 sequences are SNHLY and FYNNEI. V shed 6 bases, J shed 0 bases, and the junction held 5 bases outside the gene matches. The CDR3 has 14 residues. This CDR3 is CASSIDRASYEQYF. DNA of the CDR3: TGTGCCAGCAGCATTGACAGGGCCTCCTACGAGCAGTACTTC.

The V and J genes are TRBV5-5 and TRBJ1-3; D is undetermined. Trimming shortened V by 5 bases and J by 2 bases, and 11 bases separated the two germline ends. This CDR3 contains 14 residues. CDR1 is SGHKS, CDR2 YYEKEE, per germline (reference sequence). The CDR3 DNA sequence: TGTGCCAGCAGTCGAGACTTAGCTGGAAACACCATATATTTT. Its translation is CASSRDLAGNTIYF.

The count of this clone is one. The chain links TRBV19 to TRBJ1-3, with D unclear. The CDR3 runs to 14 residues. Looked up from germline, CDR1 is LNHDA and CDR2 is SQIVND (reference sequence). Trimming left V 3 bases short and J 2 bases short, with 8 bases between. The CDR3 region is CASSIFGAGNTIYF. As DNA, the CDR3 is TGTGCCAGTAGTATTTTCGGGGCTGGAAACACCATATATTTT. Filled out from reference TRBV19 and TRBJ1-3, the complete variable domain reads DGGITQSPKYLFRKEGQNVTLSCEQNLNHDAMYWYRQDPGQGLRLIYYSQIVNDFQKGDIAEGYSVSREKKESFPLTVTSAQKNPTAFYLCASSIFGAGNTIYFGEGSWLTVV.

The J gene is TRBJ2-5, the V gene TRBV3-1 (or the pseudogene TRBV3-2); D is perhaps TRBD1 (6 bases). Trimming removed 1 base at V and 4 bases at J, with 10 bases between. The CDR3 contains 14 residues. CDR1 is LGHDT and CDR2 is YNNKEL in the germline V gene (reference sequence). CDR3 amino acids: CASSQGRGSETQYF. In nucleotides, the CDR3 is TGTGCCAGCAGCCAAGGCAGGGGTTCAGAGACCCAGTACTTC.